This record covers a single TCR beta chain. Its antigen remains unknown. This sample is drawn from a study of T cell repertoires in cytomegalovirus infection. Study-wide context: Public TCR beta signatures indicated both CMV infection and matching HLA type.

TCRdb analysed the reads with MiXCR anew, one entry per CDR3 protein. The repertoire holds more than 400,000 distinct CDR3 sequences, with more than 25% as singletons. Trimming removed 3 bases at V and 0 bases at J, with 18 bases between. CDR3 size: 16 residues. CDR1 DFQATT and CDR2 SNEGSKA come from the germline V gene (reference sequence). General observations from the study: HLA-C-restricted TCR beta clonotypes specific for CMV led the ex vivo response. Summed public TCR beta family frequency identified CMV carriers bearing the relevant HLA.

The TCR sequence derives from a human donor in good health (CMV status not recorded). Some clones in this sample may be carry-over from other donors' samples. V gene TRBV20-1 combines with J gene TRBJ2-7, with D unclear. Sequencing input: PBMCs. CDR3 DNA: TGCAGTGCTAGCCACCCTTTGGGCGGCAGCTCCTACGAGCAGTACTTC. This gives the protein CSASHPLGGSSYEQYF.